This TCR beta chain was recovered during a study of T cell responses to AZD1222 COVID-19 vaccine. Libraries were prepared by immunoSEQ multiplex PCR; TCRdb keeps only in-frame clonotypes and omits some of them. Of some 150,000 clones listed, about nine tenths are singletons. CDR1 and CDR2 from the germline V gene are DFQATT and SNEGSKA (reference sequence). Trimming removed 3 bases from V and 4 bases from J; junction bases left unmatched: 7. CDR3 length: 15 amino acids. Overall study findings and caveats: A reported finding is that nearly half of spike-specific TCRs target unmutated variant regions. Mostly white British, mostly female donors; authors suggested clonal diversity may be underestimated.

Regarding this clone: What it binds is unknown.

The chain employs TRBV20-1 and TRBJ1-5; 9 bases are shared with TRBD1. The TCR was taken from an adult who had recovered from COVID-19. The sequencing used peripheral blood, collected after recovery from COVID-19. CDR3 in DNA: TGCAGTGCTAGTAGCTCCGGGACAGGGAATCAGCCCCAGCATTTT. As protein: CSASSSGTGNQPQHF.